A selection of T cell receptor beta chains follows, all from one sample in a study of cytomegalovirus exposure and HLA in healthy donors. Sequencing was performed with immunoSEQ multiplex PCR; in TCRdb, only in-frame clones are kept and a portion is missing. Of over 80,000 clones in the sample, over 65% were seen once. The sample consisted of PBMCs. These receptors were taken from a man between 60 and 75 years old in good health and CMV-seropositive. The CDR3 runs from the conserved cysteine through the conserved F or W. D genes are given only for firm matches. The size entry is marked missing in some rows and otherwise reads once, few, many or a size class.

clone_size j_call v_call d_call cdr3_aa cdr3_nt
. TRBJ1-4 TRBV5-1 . CASSSGQSTNEKLFF TGCGCCAGCAGCTCTGGACAGTCAACTAATGAAAAACTGTTTTTT
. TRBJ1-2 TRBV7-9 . CASSPPGSRSRGYTF TGTGCCAGCAGCCCCCCGGGGTCCAGGTCGAGGGGCTACACCTTC
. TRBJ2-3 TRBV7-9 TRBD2 CASSFLVAREDPQYF TGTGCCAGCAGCTTCCTTGTAGCGCGGGAGGACCCGCAGTATTTT
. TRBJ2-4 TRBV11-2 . CASSLFELAKNIQYF TGTGCCAGCAGCCTATTTGAGTTAGCCAAAAACATTCAGTACTTC
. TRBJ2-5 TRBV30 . CAWSTWNREQYF TGTGCCTGGAGTACCTGGAACCGGGAGCAGTACTTC
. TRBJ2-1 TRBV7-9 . CASRYSYNEQFF TGTGCCAGCAGATACTCGTACAATGAGCAGTTCTTC
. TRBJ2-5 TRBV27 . CASGDPRQIQETQYF TGTGCCAGCGGCGACCCTAGACAGATCCAAGAGACCCAGTACTTC
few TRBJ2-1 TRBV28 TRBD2 CASSTRGGWSQSYNEQFF TGTGCCAGCAGTACCCGGGGGGGCTGGTCACAATCCTACAATGAGCAGTTCTTC
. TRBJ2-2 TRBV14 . CASSPRGNTGELFF TGTGCCAGCAGCCCGCGGGGGAACACCGGGGAGCTGTTTTTT
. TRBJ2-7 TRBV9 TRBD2 CASNPSGDYEQYF TGTGCCAGCAACCCTAGCGGAGACTACGAGCAGTACTTC
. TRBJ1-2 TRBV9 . CASSALRRVDYGYTF TGTGCCAGCAGCGCCCTCCGGAGGGTGGACTATGGCTACACCTTC
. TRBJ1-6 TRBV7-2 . CASSRGGWGSYNSPLHF TGTGCCAGCAGCCGCGGGGGATGGGGCTCCTATAATTCACCCCTCCACTTT
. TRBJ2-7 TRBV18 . CASSSLDSFNEQYF TGTGCCAGCTCATCACTGGACAGTTTCAACGAGCAGTACTTC